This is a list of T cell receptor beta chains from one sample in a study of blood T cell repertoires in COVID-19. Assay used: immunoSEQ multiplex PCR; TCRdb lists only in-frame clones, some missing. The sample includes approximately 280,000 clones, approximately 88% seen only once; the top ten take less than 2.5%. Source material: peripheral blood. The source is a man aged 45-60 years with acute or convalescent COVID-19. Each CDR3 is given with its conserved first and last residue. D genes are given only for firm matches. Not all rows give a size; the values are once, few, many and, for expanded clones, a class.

CDR3: CAWSLELGNTIYF; DNA: TGTGCCTGGAGTCTCGAACTGGGAAACACCATATATTTT; J: TRBJ1-3; size: NA; D: NA; V: TRBV30
CDR3: CASSLAQGGYYGYTF; DNA: TGTGCCAGCAGCTTGGCCCAGGGAGGGTACTATGGCTACACCTTC; J: TRBJ1-2; size: NA; D: NA; V: TRBV5-5
CDR3: CAIGGQGSYEQYF; DNA: TGTGCCATAGGAGGACAGGGGTCCTACGAGCAGTACTTC; J: TRBJ2-7; size: NA; D: TRBD1; V: TRBV10-3
CDR3: CASRTTREQFF; DNA: TGTGCCAGCAGGACAACCCGCGAGCAGTTCTTC; J: TRBJ2-1; size: NA; D: NA; V: TRBV11-2
CDR3: CASSGGDRPNQETQYF; DNA: TGTGCCAGCAGTGGGGGGGACAGACCAAACCAAGAGACCCAGTACTTC; J: TRBJ2-5; size: NA; D: NA; V: TRBV6-1
CDR3: CASGVEDEQFF; DNA: TGCGCCAGCGGAGTGGAGGATGAGCAGTTCTTC; J: TRBJ2-1; size: NA; D: NA; V: TRBV5-1
CDR3: CASSPSGTGSYEQYF; DNA: TGTGCCAGCAGCCCTTCCGGGACAGGGTCGTACGAGCAGTACTTC; J: TRBJ2-7; size: NA; D: TRBD1; V: TRBV7-3
CDR3: CASSPIRTDHRYEQYF; DNA: TGTGCCAGCTCACCGATACGGACAGACCATCGCTACGAGCAGTACTTC; J: TRBJ2-7; size: NA; D: NA; V: TRBV18
CDR3: CASSGQVNTGELFF; DNA: TGTGCCAGCAGCGGACAGGTGAACACCGGGGAGCTGTTTTTT; J: TRBJ2-2; size: NA; D: TRBD1; V: TRBV7-3
CDR3: CAWSGQGFGAGNTIYF; DNA: TGTGCCTGGAGTGGACAGGGGTTTGGGGCTGGAAACACCATATATTTT; J: TRBJ1-3; size: NA; D: TRBD1; V: TRBV30
CDR3: CASRTSGAKNTGELFF; DNA: TGTGCCAGCAGGACTAGCGGGGCCAAGAACACCGGGGAGCTGTTTTTT; J: TRBJ2-2; size: NA; D: TRBD2; V: TRBV7-9
CDR3: CASSPEVRETQYF; DNA: TGTGCCAGCTCACCAGAGGTGAGAGAGACCCAGTACTTC; J: TRBJ2-5; size: NA; D: NA; V: TRBV18
CDR3: CAKQGPPYEQYF; DNA: TGTGCTAAGCAGGGTCCCCCCTACGAGCAGTACTTC; J: TRBJ2-7; size: NA; D: NA; V: TRBV12-5
CDR3: CASSWDRVSYEQYF; DNA: TGTGCCAGCTCCTGGGACAGAGTGTCCTACGAGCAGTACTTC; J: TRBJ2-7; size: NA; D: TRBD1; V: TRBV18
CDR3: CASSQDHRADEQYF; DNA: TGTGCCAGCAGCCAAGACCACAGGGCGGACGAGCAGTACTTC; J: TRBJ2-7; size: NA; D: NA; V: TRBV3-1/TRBV3-2
CDR3: CASSSPSTGTDTQYF; DNA: TGTGCCAGCAGTTCACCGTCGACAGGGACAGATACGCAGTATTTT; J: TRBJ2-3; size: NA; D: TRBD1; V: TRBV6-5
CDR3: CSVDTKNYGYTF; DNA: TGCAGCGTGGACACAAAGAACTATGGCTACACCTTC; J: TRBJ1-2; size: NA; D: NA; V: TRBV29-1
CDR3: CASSLGQGGQPQHF; DNA: TGTGCCAGCAGTCTGGGACAGGGCGGGCAGCCCCAGCATTTT; J: TRBJ1-5; size: NA; D: TRBD1; V: TRBV2
CDR3: CASGERGGLRQETQYF; DNA: TGTGCCAGCGGGGAGCGGGGGGGACTCCGCCAAGAGACCCAGTACTTC; J: TRBJ2-5; size: NA; D: TRBD2; V: TRBV7-6
CDR3: CASSLVLQKIYEQYF; DNA: TGTGCCAGCAGCTTGGTCCTACAGAAGATATACGAGCAGTACTTC; J: TRBJ2-7; size: NA; D: NA; V: TRBV5-5
CDR3: CASSQLNRVNEKLFF; DNA: TGCGCCAGCAGCCAATTAAACAGGGTGAATGAAAAACTGTTTTTT; J: TRBJ1-4; size: once; D: NA; V: TRBV4-1
CDR3: CAWSVIDRNTEAFF; DNA: TGTGCCTGGAGTGTAATAGATCGGAACACTGAAGCTTTCTTT; J: TRBJ1-1; size: NA; D: NA; V: TRBV30
CDR3: CASSLLAGGPGTGELFF; DNA: TGTGCCAGCAGCCTCCTAGCGGGGGGGCCCGGCACCGGGGAGCTGTTTTTT; J: TRBJ2-2; size: NA; D: TRBD2; V: TRBV7-3
CDR3: CATHGQGGYEQYF; DNA: TGTGCCACCCATGGACAGGGCGGCTACGAGCAGTACTTC; J: TRBJ2-7; size: NA; D: TRBD1; V: TRBV2
CDR3: CASSYSETGIYEQYF; DNA: TGTGCCAGCAGTTACTCAGAGACAGGGATCTACGAGCAGTACTTC; J: TRBJ2-7; size: NA; D: TRBD1; V: TRBV6-5
CDR3: CASSQGVGVGNTIYF; DNA: TGCGCCAGCAGCCAAGGGGTGGGAGTTGGAAACACCATATATTTT; J: TRBJ1-3; size: few; D: NA; V: TRBV4-1
CDR3: CASSESTGRVETQYF; DNA: TGCGCCAGCAGTGAGTCCACAGGGAGGGTAGAGACCCAGTACTTC; J: TRBJ2-5; size: NA; D: NA; V: TRBV10-2
CDR3: CASRITGGTGELFF; DNA: TGTGCCAGCAGGATAACAGGGGGCACCGGGGAGCTGTTTTTT; J: TRBJ2-2; size: once; D: TRBD1; V: TRBV7-3
CDR3: CASSSRQGVTEAFF; DNA: TGTGCCAGCAGCTCAAGACAGGGGGTTACTGAAGCTTTCTTT; J: TRBJ1-1; size: NA; D: TRBD1; V: TRBV5-4
CDR3: CASSYSGGALFNEQFF; DNA: TGTGCCAGCAGTTATAGCGGGGGGGCCTTATTCAATGAGCAGTTCTTC; J: TRBJ2-1; size: NA; D: TRBD2; V: TRBV6-5
CDR3: CAWSGSNEQFF; DNA: TGTGCCTGGAGTGGGAGTAATGAGCAGTTCTTC; J: TRBJ2-1; size: NA; D: NA; V: TRBV30
CDR3: CASSASVGANDNEQFF; DNA: TGTGCCAGTAGCGCTAGTGTGGGGGCCAATGACAATGAGCAGTTCTTC; J: TRBJ2-1; size: NA; D: NA; V: TRBV19
CDR3: CASSLPLGEQEQFF; DNA: TGCGCCAGCAGTCTCCCCTTAGGGGAACAGGAGCAGTTCTTC; J: TRBJ2-1; size: NA; D: NA; V: TRBV23-1
CDR3: CASSQENSGTPSNQPQHF; DNA: TGCGCCAGCAGCCAAGAGAATTCCGGGACACCTAGCAATCAGCCCCAGCATTTT; J: TRBJ1-5; size: NA; D: NA; V: TRBV4-1
CDR3: CASSLRLAANTDTQYF; DNA: TGTGCCAGCAGCCTCCGACTAGCGGCTAACACAGATACGCAGTATTTT; J: TRBJ2-3; size: NA; D: TRBD2; V: TRBV5-4
CDR3: CASSVGQVAYEQYF; DNA: TGTGCCAGCAGTGTGGGACAGGTAGCCTACGAGCAGTACTTC; J: TRBJ2-7; size: NA; D: TRBD1; V: TRBV2
CDR3: CASSAGPYRATNEKLFF; DNA: TGTGCCAGCAGCGCCGGCCCCTACAGGGCAACTAATGAAAAACTGTTTTTT; J: TRBJ1-4; size: NA; D: NA; V: TRBV7-9
CDR3: CASSVRGSSYNEQFF; DNA: TGTGCCAGCAGCGTTAGGGGTAGCTCCTACAATGAGCAGTTCTTC; J: TRBJ2-1; size: once; D: NA; V: TRBV11-2
CDR3: CASSPGTSVGSEAFF; DNA: TGTGCCAGCTCACCAGGGACAAGTGTGGGGTCTGAAGCTTTCTTT; J: TRBJ1-1; size: NA; D: NA; V: TRBV18
CDR3: CASSGGDRLYTGELFF; DNA: TGTGCCAGCAGTGGGGGGGACAGGCTGTACACCGGGGAGCTGTTTTTT; J: TRBJ2-2; size: NA; D: TRBD1; V: TRBV2
CDR3: CASVARGGAGQFF; DNA: TGTGCCAGCGTGGCTCGCGGGGGGGCCGGGCAGTTCTTC; J: TRBJ2-1; size: NA; D: TRBD2; V: TRBV12-3/TRBV12-4
CDR3: CASSPKAAYEQYF; DNA: TGTGCCAGCTCACCGAAAGCGGCCTACGAGCAGTACTTC; J: TRBJ2-7; size: few; D: NA; V: TRBV18
CDR3: CASSPGGSYNEQFF; DNA: TGTGCCAGCTCACCGGGGGGCTCCTACAATGAGCAGTTCTTC; J: TRBJ2-1; size: NA; D: NA; V: TRBV18
CDR3: CASSQKGFRASTEAFF; DNA: TGTGCCAGCAGCCAAAAAGGGTTCAGGGCGAGCACTGAAGCTTTCTTT; J: TRBJ1-1; size: once; D: NA; V: TRBV16
CDR3: CASSPPQRGDTDTQYF; DNA: TGTGCCAGCTCACCCCCCCAGCGGGGGGACACAGATACGCAGTATTTT; J: TRBJ2-3; size: NA; D: TRBD2; V: TRBV18
CDR3: CASSRNSGGDSYEQYF; DNA: TGTGCCAGCAGCCGAAATAGCGGGGGGGACTCCTACGAGCAGTACTTC; J: TRBJ2-7; size: NA; D: TRBD2; V: TRBV11-1
CDR3: CASSQEGLGQGAYEQYF; DNA: TGCGCCAGCAGCCAAGAAGGTCTAGGACAGGGGGCCTACGAGCAGTACTTC; J: TRBJ2-7; size: NA; D: TRBD1; V: TRBV4-1
CDR3: CASSIWMTGAVTTDTQYF; DNA: TGTGCCAGTAGTATTTGGATGACAGGGGCAGTCACCACAGATACGCAGTATTTT; J: TRBJ2-3; size: NA; D: TRBD1; V: TRBV19
CDR3: CASSMGIYEQYF; DNA: TGTGCCAGCAGCATGGGTATATACGAGCAGTACTTC; J: TRBJ2-7; size: NA; D: NA; V: TRBV5-6
CDR3: CASGLDIRYGYTF; DNA: TGTGCTAGTGGCCTCGACATTCGCTATGGCTACACCTTC; J: TRBJ1-2; size: NA; D: NA; V: TRBV12-5
CDR3: CASSWTSGGPTDTQYF; DNA: TGTGCCAGCAGCTGGACTAGCGGGGGTCCCACAGATACGCAGTATTTT; J: TRBJ2-3; size: NA; D: TRBD2; V: TRBV7-2
CDR3: CASSFHLLWQAGGSPLHF; DNA: TGTGCCAGCAGCTTTCACCTCCTTTGGCAGGCCGGGGGTTCACCCCTCCACTTT; J: TRBJ1-6; size: NA; D: NA; V: TRBV11-2
CDR3: CASSLGGTGTDTQYF; DNA: TGTGCCAGCAGCTTGGGAGGTACGGGCACAGATACGCAGTATTTT; J: TRBJ2-3; size: NA; D: NA; V: TRBV5-4
CDR3: CASSSEAYEQYF; DNA: TGTGCCAGCAGCTCGGAGGCCTACGAGCAGTACTTC; J: TRBJ2-7; size: NA; D: NA; V: TRBV3-1/TRBV3-2